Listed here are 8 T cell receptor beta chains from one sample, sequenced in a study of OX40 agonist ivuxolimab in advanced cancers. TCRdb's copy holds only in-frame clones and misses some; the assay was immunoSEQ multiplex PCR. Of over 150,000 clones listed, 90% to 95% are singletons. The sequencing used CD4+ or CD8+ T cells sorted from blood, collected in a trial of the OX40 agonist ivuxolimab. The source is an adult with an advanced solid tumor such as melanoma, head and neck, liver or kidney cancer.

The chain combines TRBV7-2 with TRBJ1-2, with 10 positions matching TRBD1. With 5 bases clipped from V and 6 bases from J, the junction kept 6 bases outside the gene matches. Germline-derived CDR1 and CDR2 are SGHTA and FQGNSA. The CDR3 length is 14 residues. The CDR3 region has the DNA TGTGCCAGCAGCCGTGACAGGGGGCGGAATGGCTACACCTTC. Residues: CASSRDRGRNGYTF.

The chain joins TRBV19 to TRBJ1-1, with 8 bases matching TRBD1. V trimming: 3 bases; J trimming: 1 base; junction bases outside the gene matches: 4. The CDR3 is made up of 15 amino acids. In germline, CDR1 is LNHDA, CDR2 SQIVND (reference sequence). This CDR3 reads CASSIRQGKNTEAFF. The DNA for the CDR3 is TGTGCCAGTAGTATTCGACAGGGGAAGAACACTGAAGCTTTCTTT.

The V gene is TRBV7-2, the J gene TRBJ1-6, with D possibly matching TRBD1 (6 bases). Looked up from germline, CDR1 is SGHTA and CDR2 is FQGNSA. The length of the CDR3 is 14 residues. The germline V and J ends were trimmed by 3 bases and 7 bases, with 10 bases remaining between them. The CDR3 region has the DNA TGTGCCAGCAGCTTTACAGGGTACAATTCACCCCTCCACTTT. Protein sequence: CASSFTGYNSPLHF.

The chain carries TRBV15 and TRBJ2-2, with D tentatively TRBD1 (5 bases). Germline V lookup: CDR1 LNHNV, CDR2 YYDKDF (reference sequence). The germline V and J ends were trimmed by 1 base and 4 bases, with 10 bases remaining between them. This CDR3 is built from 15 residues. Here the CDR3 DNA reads TGTGCCACCAGCAGAGGGGCAGGGTCCACCGGGGAGCTGTTTTTT. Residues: CATSRGAGSTGELFF.

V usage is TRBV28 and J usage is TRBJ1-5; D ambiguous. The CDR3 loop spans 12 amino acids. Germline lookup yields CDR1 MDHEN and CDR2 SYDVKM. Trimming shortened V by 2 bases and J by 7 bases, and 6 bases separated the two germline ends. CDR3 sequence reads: CASSLRTQPQHF. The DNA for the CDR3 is TGTGCCAGCAGTTTAAGGACGCAGCCCCAGCATTTT.

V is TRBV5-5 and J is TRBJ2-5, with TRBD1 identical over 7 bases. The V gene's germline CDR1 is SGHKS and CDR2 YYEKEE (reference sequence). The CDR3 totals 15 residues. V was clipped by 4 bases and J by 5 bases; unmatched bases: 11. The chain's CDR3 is CASSLPRTGAETQYF. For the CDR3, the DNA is TGTGCCAGCAGCCTCCCTCGGACAGGCGCGGAGACCCAGTACTTC.

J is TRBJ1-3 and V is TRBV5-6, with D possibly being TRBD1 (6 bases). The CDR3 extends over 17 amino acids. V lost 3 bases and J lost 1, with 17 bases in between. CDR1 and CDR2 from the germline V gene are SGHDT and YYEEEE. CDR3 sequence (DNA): TGTGCCAGCAGCTGGCCCCCGCAGGGGACGTCTGGAAACACCATATATTTT. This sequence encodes CASSWPPQGTSGNTIYF.

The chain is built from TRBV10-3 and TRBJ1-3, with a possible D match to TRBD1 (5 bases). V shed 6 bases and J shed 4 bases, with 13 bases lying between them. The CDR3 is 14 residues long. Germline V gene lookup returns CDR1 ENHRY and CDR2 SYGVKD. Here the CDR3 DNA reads TGTGCCATCAGCCGGACGGGGCCCGGAAACACCATATATTTT. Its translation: CAISRTGPGNTIYF.